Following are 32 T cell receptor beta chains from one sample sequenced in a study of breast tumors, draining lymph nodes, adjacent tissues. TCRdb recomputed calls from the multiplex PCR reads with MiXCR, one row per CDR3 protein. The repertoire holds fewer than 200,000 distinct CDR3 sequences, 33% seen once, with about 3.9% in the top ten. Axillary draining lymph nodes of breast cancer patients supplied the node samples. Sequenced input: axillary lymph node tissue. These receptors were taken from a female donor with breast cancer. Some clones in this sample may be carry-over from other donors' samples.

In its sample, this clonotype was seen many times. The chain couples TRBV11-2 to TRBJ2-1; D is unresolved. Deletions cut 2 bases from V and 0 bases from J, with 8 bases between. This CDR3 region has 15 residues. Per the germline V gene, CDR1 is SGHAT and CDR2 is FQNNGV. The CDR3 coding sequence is TGTGCCAGCAGCTTATTACGGAGCTCCTACAATGAGCAGTTCTTC. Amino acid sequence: CASSLLRSSYNEQFF. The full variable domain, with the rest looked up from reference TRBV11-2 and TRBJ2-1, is EAGVAQSPRYKIIEKRQSVAFWCNPISGHATLYWYQQILGQGPKLLIQFQNNGVVDDSQLPKDRFSAERLKGVDSTLKIQPAKLEDSAVYLCASSLLRSSYNEQFFGPGTRLTVL.

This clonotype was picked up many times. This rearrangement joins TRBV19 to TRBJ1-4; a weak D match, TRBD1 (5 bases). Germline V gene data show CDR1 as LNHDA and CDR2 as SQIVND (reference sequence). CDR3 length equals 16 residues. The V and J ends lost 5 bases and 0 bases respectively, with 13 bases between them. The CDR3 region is CASSDDRGATNEKLFF. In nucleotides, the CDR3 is TGTGCCAGTAGTGACGACAGAGGGGCAACTAATGAAAAACTGTTTTTT.

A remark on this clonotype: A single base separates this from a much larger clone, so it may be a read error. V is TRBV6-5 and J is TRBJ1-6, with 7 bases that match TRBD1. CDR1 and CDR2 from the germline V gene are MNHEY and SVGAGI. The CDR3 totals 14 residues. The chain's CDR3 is CASSHSISQGQLHF. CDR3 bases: TGTGCCAGCAGTCACTCGATATCACAGGGACAGCTCCACTTT.

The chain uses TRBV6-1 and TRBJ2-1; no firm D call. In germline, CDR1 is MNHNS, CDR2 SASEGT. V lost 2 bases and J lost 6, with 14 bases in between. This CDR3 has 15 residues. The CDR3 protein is CASSEFLLGPNEQFF. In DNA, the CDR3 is TGTGCCAGCAGTGAATTCCTCCTCGGGCCCAATGAGCAGTTCTTC.

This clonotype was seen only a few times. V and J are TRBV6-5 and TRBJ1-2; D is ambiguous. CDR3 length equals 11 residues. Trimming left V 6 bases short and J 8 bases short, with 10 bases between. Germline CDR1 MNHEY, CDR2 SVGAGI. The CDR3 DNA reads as TGTGCCAGCAGCCCCATAGCGGGCTACACCTTC. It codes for CASSPIAGYTF.

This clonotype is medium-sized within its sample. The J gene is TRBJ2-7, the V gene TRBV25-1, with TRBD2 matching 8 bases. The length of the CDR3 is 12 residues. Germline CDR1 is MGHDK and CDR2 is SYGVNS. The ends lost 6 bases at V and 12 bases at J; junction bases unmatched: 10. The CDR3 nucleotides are TGTGCCAGCAGCGAGGGACTAGTGCAACCGTACTTC. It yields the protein CASSEGLVQPYF.

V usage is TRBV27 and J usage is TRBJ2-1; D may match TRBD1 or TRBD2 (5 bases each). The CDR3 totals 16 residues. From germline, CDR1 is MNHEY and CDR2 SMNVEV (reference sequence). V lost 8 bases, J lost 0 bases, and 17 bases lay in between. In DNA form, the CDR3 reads TGTGCCAGCGGTCCCGGGACGGCGAGCTCCTACAATGAGCAGTTCTTC. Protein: CASGPGTASSYNEQFF.

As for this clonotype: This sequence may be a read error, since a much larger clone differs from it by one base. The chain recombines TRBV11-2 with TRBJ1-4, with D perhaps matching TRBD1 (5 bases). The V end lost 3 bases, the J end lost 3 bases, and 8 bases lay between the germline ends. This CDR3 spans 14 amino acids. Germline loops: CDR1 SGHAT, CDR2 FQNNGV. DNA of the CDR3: TGTGCCAGCAGCTTCGGGGGTGCTAATGAAAAACTGTTTTTT. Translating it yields CASSFGGANEKLFF.

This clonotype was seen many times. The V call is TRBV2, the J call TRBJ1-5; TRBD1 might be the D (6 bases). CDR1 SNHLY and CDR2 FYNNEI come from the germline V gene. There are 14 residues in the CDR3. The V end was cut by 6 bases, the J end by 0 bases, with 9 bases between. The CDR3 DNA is TGTGCCAGCAGGGACAGATATAGCAATCAGCCCCAGCATTTT. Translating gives CASRDRYSNQPQHF.

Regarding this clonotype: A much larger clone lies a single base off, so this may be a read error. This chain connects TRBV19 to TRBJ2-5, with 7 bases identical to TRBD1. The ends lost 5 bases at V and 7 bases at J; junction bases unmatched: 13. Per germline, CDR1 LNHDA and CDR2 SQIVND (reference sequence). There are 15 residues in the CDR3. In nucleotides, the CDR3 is TGTGCCAGTAGTGTCGCGACAGGGTATGGGGGGACCCAGTACTTC. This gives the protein CASSVATGYGGTQYF.

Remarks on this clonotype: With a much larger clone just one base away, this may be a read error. The CDR3 spells CASTPSEDQPQHF. In DNA form, the CDR3 reads TGTGCCAGCACACCATCGGAGGATCAGCCCCAGCATTTT. This chain links TRBV18 with TRBJ1-5; D is uncertain. CDR3 length: 13 amino acids. From germline, CDR1 is KGHSH and CDR2 LQKENI. The whole variable domain, filled in from reference TRBV18 and TRBJ1-5, reads NAGVMQNPRHLVRRRGQEARLRCSPMKGHSHVYWYRQLPEEGLKFMVYLQKENIIDESGMPKERFSAEFPKEGPSILRIQQVVRGDSAAYFCASTPSEDQPQHFGDGTRLSIL.

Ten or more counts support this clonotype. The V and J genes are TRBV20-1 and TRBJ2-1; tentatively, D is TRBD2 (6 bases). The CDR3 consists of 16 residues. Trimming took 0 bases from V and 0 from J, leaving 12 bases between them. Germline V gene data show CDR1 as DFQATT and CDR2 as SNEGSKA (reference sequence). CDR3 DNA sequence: TGCAGTGCTAGAGATCTAGCGCCGAGCTCCTACAATGAGCAGTTCTTC. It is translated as CSARDLAPSSYNEQFF.

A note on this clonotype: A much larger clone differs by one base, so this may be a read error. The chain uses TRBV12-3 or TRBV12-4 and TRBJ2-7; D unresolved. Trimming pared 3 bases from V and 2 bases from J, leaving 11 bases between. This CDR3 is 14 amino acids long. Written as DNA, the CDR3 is TGTGCCAGCAGTTTCATGTCACTTCCCTACGAGCAGTACTTC. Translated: CASSFMSLPYEQYF.

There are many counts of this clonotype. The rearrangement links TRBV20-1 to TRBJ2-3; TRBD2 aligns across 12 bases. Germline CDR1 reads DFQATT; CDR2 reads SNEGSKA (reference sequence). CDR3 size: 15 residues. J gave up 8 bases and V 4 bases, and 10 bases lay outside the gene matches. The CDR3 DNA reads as TGCAGTGCTACTAGCGGGGGGGCCCTTTTAAGTACGCAGTATTTT. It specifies CSATSGGALLSTQYF.

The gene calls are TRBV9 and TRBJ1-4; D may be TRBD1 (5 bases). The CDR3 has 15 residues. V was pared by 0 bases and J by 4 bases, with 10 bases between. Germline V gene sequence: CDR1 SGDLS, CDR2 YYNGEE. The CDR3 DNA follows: TGTGCCAGCAGCGTAGAGGGGTTGATTAATGAAAAACTGTTTTTT. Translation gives CASSVEGLINEKLFF.

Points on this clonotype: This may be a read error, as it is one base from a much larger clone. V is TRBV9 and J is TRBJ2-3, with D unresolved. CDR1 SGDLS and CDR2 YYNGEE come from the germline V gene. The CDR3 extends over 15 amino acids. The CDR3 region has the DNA TGTACCAGCAGCGTATTGAAGTTGGGGACAGATACGCAGTATTTT. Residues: CTSSVLKLGTDTQYF.

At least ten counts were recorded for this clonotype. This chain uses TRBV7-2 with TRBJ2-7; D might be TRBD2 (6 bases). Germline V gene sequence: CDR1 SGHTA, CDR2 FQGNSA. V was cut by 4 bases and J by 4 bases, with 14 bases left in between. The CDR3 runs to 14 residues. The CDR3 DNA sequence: TGTGCCAGCAGCTCCTCCGCGGGATCTTACGAGCAGTACTTC. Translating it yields CASSSSAGSYEQYF.

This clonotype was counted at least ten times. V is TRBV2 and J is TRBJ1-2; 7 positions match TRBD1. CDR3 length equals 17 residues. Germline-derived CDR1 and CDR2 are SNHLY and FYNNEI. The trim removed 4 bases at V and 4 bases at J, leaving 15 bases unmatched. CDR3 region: CASSGEQGQRNLYGYTF. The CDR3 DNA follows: TGTGCCAGCAGTGGCGAACAGGGACAGCGTAACCTCTATGGCTACACCTTC.

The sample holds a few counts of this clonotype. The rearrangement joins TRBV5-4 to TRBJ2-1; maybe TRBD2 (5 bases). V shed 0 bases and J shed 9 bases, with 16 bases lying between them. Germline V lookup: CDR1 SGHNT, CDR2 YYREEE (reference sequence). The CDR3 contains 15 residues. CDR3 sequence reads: CASSLASPIGSEQFF. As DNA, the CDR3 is TGTGCCAGCAGCTTGGCCTCCCCCATAGGGAGTGAGCAGTTCTTC.

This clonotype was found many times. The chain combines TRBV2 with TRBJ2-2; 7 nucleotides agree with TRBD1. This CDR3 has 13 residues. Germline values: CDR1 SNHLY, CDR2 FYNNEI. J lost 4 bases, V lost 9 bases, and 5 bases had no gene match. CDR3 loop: CASTGVSTGELFF. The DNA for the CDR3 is TGTGCCAGTACAGGGGTCTCCACCGGGGAGCTGTTTTTT. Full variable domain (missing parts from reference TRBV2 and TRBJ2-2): EPEVTQTPSHQVTQMGQEVILRCVPISNHLYFYWYRQILGQKVEFLVSFYNNEISEKSEIFDDQFSVERPDGSNFTLKIRSTKLEDSAMYFCASTGVSTGELFFGEGSRLTVL.

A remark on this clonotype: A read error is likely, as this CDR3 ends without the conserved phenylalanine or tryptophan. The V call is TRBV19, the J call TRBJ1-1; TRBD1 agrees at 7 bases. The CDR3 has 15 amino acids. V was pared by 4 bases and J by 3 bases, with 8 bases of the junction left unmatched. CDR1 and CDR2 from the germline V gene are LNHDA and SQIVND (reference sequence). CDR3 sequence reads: CASSRQGAGYTEAFL. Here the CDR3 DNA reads TGTGCCAGTAGTAGACAGGGTGCCGGGTACACTGAAGCTTTCCTT.

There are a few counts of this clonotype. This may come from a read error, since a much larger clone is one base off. CDR3 bases: TGTGCCAGCGGCTTAACTCCGGTCGACAATGAGCAGTTCTTC. The encoded protein is CASGLTPVDNEQFF. The chain is built from TRBV7-3 and TRBJ2-1; the D is unclear. Germline V gives CDR1 SGHTA, CDR2 FQGTGA. The CDR3 covers 14 residues.

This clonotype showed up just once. This CDR3 reads CASSPGQGGVAGELFF. In nucleotides, the CDR3 is TGTGCCAGCAGCCCCGGACAGGGGGGCGTAGCCGGGGAGCTGTTTTTT. The chain has TRBV7-2 and TRBJ2-2; 10 nucleotides match TRBD1. CDR1 is SGHTA, CDR2 FQGNSA, per germline. The CDR3 loop spans 16 amino acids. With 5 bases clipped from V and 6 bases from J, the junction kept 9 bases outside the gene matches.

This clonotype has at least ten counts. The CDR3, as DNA: TGTGCCAGCAGCCATTCGGGACAGACAACGAGTGACCTTAATTCACCCCTCCACTTT. This codes for CASSHSGQTTSDLNSPLHF. This chain connects TRBV2 to TRBJ1-6; 7 nucleotides align to TRBD1. Germline loops: CDR1 SNHLY, CDR2 FYNNEI. V lost 6 bases to trimming and J lost 6 bases; unmatched junction nucleotides: 20. There are 19 residues in the CDR3.

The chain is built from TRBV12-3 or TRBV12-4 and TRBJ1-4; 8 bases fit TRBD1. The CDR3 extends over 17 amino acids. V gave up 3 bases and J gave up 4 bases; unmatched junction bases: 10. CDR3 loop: CASSFPSGGQDNEKLFF. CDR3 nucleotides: TGTGCCAGCAGTTTCCCTAGCGGGGGACAGGATAATGAAAAACTGTTTTTT.

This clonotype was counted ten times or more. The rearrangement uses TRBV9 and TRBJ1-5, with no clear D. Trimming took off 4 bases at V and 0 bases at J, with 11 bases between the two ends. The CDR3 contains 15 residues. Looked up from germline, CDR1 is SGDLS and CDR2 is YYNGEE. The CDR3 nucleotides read TGTGCCAGCAGCCCCGGGGTCTATAGCAATCAGCCCCAGCATTTT. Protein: CASSPGVYSNQPQHF.

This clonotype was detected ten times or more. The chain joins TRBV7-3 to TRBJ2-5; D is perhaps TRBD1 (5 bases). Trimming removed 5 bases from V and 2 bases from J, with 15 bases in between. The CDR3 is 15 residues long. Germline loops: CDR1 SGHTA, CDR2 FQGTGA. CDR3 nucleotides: TGTGCCAGCAGCCAGAGCCCAGGGCCTCAAGAGACCCAGTACTTC. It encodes CASSQSPGPQETQYF.

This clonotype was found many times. CDR3 residues: CASSGRGLGGETQYF. The CDR3 bases are TGTGCCAGCAGCGGGAGGGGGCTCGGAGGGGAGACCCAGTACTTC. This rearrangement joins TRBV13 to TRBJ2-5; D could derive from TRBD1 or TRBD2 (7 bases each). CDR3 length: 15 amino acids. Germline lookup yields CDR1 PRHDT and CDR2 FYEKMQ (reference sequence). V was clipped by 5 bases and J by 5 bases, with 18 bases between them.

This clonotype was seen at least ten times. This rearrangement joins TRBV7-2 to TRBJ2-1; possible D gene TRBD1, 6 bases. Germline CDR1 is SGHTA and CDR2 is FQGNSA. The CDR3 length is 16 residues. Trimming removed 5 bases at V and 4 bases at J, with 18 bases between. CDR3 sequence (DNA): TGTGCCAGCAGCACACAACAGGGCACCCTTTACAATGAGCAGTTCTTC. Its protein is CASSTQQGTLYNEQFF.

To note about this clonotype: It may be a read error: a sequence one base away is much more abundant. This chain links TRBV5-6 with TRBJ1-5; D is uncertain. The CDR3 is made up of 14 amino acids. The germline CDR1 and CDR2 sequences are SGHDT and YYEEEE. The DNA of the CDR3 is TGTGCCAGCAGCTCTAGGTCGATTAATCAGCCCCTGCATTTT. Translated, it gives CASSSRSINQPLHF.

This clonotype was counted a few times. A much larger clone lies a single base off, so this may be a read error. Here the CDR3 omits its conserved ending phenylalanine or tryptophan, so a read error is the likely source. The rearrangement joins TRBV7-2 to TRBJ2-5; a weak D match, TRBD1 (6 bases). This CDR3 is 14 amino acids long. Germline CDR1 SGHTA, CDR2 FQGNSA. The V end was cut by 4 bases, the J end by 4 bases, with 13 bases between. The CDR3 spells CASSSYRVGETQYL. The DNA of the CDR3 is TGTGCCAGCAGCTCGTACAGGGTCGGAGAGACCCAGTACCTC.

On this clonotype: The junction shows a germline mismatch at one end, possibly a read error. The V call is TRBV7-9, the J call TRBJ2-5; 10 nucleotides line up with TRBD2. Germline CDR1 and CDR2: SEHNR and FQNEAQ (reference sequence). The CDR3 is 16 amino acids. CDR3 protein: CASSFRLAGVGEAQYF. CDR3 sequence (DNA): TGTGCCAGCAGCTTCCGGCTAGCGGGGGTTGGAGAGGCCCAGTACTTC.